The 13 T cell receptor beta chains below were found in one sample sequenced in a study of blood T cell repertoires in COVID-19 (dated by TCRdb to 2020 to 2021). The library was prepared using the immunoSEQ multiplex PCR assay. This immuneACCESS table, as held by TCRdb, lists in-frame sequences with V and J called but not all clones. Of the missing ones, under half trace to an unresolved V gene in checked studies; the others have no known cause. This sample gives 150,000 or so clones in total; about 87% of them show up just once. The ten largest clonotypes hold approximately 0.5% of the sample. Sequencing was carried out using peripheral blood. The receptors originated from a man aged 55 to 69 with COVID-19, enrolled during active disease.

The rearrangement links TRBV10-3 to TRBJ1-2, with 7 nucleotides matching TRBD1. V gave up 0 bases and J gave up 2 bases; unmatched junction bases: 3. Germline CDR1 and CDR2: ENHRY and SYGVKD. This CDR3 is built from 15 residues. The CDR3 coding sequence is TGTGCCATCAGTGAGTCGCCAGGGGGGAACTATGGCTACACCTTC. This gives the protein CAISESPGGNYGYTF.

This sequence joins TRBV14 and TRBJ2-3; 9 bases are shared with TRBD1. This CDR3 spans 14 amino acids. V gave up 4 bases and J gave up 5 bases; unmatched junction bases: 4. The V gene's germline CDR1 is SGHDN and CDR2 FVKESK. The CDR3 DNA reads TGTGCCAGCAGCCTACAGGGGGCCGAAGATACGCAGTATTTT. This sequence encodes CASSLQGAEDTQYF.

The J gene is TRBJ1-5, the V gene TRBV21-1; TRBD1 reflects the table's D call only, with no check against the DNA. TRBV21-1 is given as a pseudogene. The length of the CDR3 is 22 residues. This CDR3 is CASSKGSLSCRDKNSSNQPQHF. The CDR3 DNA follows: TGTGCCAGCAGCAAAGGGAGTCTAAGTTGTAGGGACAAAAACTCTAGCAATCAGCCCCAGCATTTT.

This clone was seen at least ten times. This rearrangement joins TRBV6-5 to TRBJ1-6; 7 nucleotides agree with TRBD1. Trimming took 0 bases from V and 6 from J; bases not matched to a gene: 5. CDR1 and CDR2 (germline): MNHEY, SVGAGI. This CDR3 comprises 16 residues. CDR3 DNA sequence: TGTGCCAGCAGTTACTCGGAGGCAGGGGGTAATTCACCCCTCCACTTT. Translated: CASSYSEAGGNSPLHF.

A single count supports this clone. The chain uses TRBV21-1 and TRBJ2-1; the table's D call of TRBD2 was not tested on the DNA. TRBV21-1 is deemed a pseudogene. The CDR3 spans 14 residues. The CDR3 spells CASSSTNRYNEQFF. CDR3 sequence (DNA): TGTGCCAGCAGCTCGACTAACAGATACAATGAGCAGTTCTTC.

The rearrangement joins TRBV5-5 to TRBJ1-1; 9 bases are shared with TRBD1. V lost 1 base and J lost 3; bases outside the gene matches: 10. There are 17 residues in the CDR3. Germline V gives CDR1 SGHKS, CDR2 YYEKEE (reference sequence). This chain's CDR3 is CASSLLDRGKFDTEAFF. For the CDR3, the DNA is TGTGCCAGCAGCTTGTTGGACAGGGGAAAATTTGACACTGAAGCTTTCTTT.

This chain connects TRBV14 to TRBJ2-7; a possible D gene is TRBD2 (5 bases). This CDR3 comprises 11 residues. CDR1 and CDR2 from the germline V gene are SGHDN and FVKESK. V shed 7 bases and J shed 9 bases, with 13 bases lying between them. CDR3 nucleotide sequence: TGTGCCAGCATCGGCGCAGAGGGGCAGTACTTC. Its translation is CASIGAEGQYF.

This clone occurred a few times. The chain has TRBV6-6 and TRBJ2-7; a weak D match, TRBD1 (6 bases). CDR3 length equals 15 residues. V dropped 6 bases and J dropped 2 bases, with 17 bases sitting between them. Germline assignment: CDR1 MNHNY and CDR2 SVGAGI (reference sequence). This CDR3 reads CASRGNRASPYEQYF. The DNA of the CDR3 is TGTGCCAGCAGGGGGAACAGGGCAAGCCCCTACGAGCAGTACTTC.

This chain connects TRBV6-5 to TRBJ2-7, with 7 bases fitting TRBD2. Germline-derived CDR1 and CDR2 are MNHEY and SVGAGI. This CDR3 is 16 amino acids long. The V and J ends lost 4 bases and 7 bases, in that order; junction bases with no gene match: 16. Here the CDR3 reads CASSSPGGAGDLEQYF. The DNA for the CDR3 is TGTGCCAGCAGTTCCCCGGGGGGAGCGGGCGACCTTGAGCAGTACTTC.

This clone appeared a single time. The chain is built from TRBV14 and TRBJ2-1, with a tentative D call TRBD2 (7 bases). The V end was cut by 4 bases, the J end by 3 bases, with 19 bases between. The CDR3 consists of 17 residues. Germline CDR1 is SGHDN and CDR2 is FVKESK. CDR3 sequence: CASSLSRGEGHYNEQFF. In DNA form, the CDR3 reads TGTGCCAGCAGCCTTTCAAGGGGGGAGGGCCACTACAATGAGCAGTTCTTC.

The V and J genes are TRBV7-2 and TRBJ1-3, with 11 bases fitting TRBD1. The CDR3 extends over 15 amino acids. V was clipped by 4 bases and J by 2 bases; unmatched bases: 1. Germline values: CDR1 SGHTA, CDR2 FQGNSA. The CDR3 is CASSWGQGAGNTIYF. The CDR3 nucleotides read TGTGCCAGCAGCTGGGGACAGGGGGCTGGAAACACCATATATTTT.

The CDR3 sequence is CASSQPNTEAFF. CDR3 DNA: TGTGCCAGCAGCCAACCAAACACTGAAGCTTTCTTT. The V call is TRBV3-1 (or the pseudogene TRBV3-2), the J call TRBJ1-1; no clear D. CDR3 length: 12 amino acids. V lost 2 bases and J 2 bases, leaving 3 bases between the germline ends. Germline V lookup: CDR1 LGHDT, CDR2 YNNKEL (reference sequence).

The genes are TRBV2 and TRBJ1-4; 7 bases are shared with TRBD1. Trimming removed 7 bases from V and 8 bases from J; junction bases left unmatched: 7. The CDR3 runs to 13 residues. Germline CDR1 reads SNHLY; CDR2 reads FYNNEI. CDR3 sequence reads: CASIQGLREKLFF. CDR3 nucleotide sequence: TGTGCCAGCATACAGGGGTTGCGGGAAAAACTGTTTTTT.